This is a list of T cell receptor beta chains from one sample in a study of Tregs in tolerant kidney transplant recipients. Produced via immunoSEQ multiplex PCR; TCRdb's table is partial and in-frame only. The data contain roughly 250,000 clones, 84% of them singletons. Sequenced material: CD4+ T cells from blood. The receptors shown here come from a human donor in good health. CDR3s include the opening cysteine and the closing phenylalanine or tryptophan. The D gene is left open where the match is weak. Clone size is shown for a subset of rows, as once, few, many or a class of expanded clone.

CDR3aa: CATSRDPRVPYEQYF
CDR3nt: TGTGCCACCAGCAGAGATCCGAGGGTTCCCTACGAGCAGTACTTC
abundance: .
d_gene: .
v_gene: TRBV15
j_gene: TRBJ2-7

CDR3aa: CASSEAAGLGEQYF
CDR3nt: TGTGCCAGCAGTGAAGCGGCTGGGCTCGGCGAGCAGTACTTC
abundance: .
d_gene: .
v_gene: TRBV6-1
j_gene: TRBJ2-7

CDR3aa: CASSEWTGGETQYF
CDR3nt: TGCGCCAGCAGTGAGTGGACAGGGGGAGAGACCCAGTACTTC
abundance: once
d_gene: TRBD1
v_gene: TRBV10-1
j_gene: TRBJ2-5

CDR3aa: CASSSGGRISGNTIYF
CDR3nt: TGTGCCAGCAGCAGTGGAGGGAGGATTTCTGGAAACACCATATATTTT
abundance: once
d_gene: .
v_gene: TRBV5-5
j_gene: TRBJ1-3

CDR3aa: CASSPNLMPAGTDSYEQYF
CDR3nt: TGTGCCAGCAGTCCTAACTTAATGCCGGCCGGGACAGATTCCTACGAGCAGTACTTC
abundance: .
d_gene: TRBD1
v_gene: TRBV27
j_gene: TRBJ2-7

CDR3aa: CASSVASSGNNEQFF
CDR3nt: TGTGCCAGCAGCGTAGCGTCTAGCGGCAACAATGAGCAGTTCTTC
abundance: .
d_gene: TRBD2
v_gene: TRBV9
j_gene: TRBJ2-1

CDR3aa: CASSPRAHEQYF
CDR3nt: TGTGCCAGCAGTCCTAGGGCCCACGAGCAGTACTTC
abundance: few
d_gene: .
v_gene: TRBV6-6
j_gene: TRBJ2-7

CDR3aa: CASSLHRDPYEQYF
CDR3nt: TGTGCCAGCAGTCTACACAGGGACCCCTACGAGCAGTACTTC
abundance: .
d_gene: .
v_gene: TRBV6-1
j_gene: TRBJ2-7

CDR3aa: CASSYSMGGPPDTQYF
CDR3nt: TGTGCCAGCAGTTACTCGATGGGGGGGCCGCCAGATACGCAGTATTTT
abundance: .
d_gene: .
v_gene: TRBV6-6
j_gene: TRBJ2-3

CDR3aa: CASSLRSTMGGYTF
CDR3nt: TGTGCCAGCAGCTTGAGGTCGACTATGGGTGGCTACACCTTC
abundance: .
d_gene: .
v_gene: TRBV5-6
j_gene: TRBJ1-2

CDR3aa: CASSLAGQGRAEAFF
CDR3nt: TGTGCCAGCAGCTTAGCGGGACAGGGGAGGGCTGAAGCTTTCTTT
abundance: .
d_gene: TRBD1
v_gene: TRBV5-6
j_gene: TRBJ1-1

CDR3aa: CASSSYGGGDEQYF
CDR3nt: TGTGCCAGCAGCTCCTATGGGGGAGGGGACGAGCAGTACTTC
abundance: few
d_gene: TRBD2
v_gene: TRBV7-8
j_gene: TRBJ2-7

CDR3aa: CASSPLGSAGSNTGELFF
CDR3nt: TGTGCCAGCTCACCCCTAGGCTCCGCGGGGTCTAACACCGGGGAGCTGTTTTTT
abundance: .
d_gene: .
v_gene: TRBV18
j_gene: TRBJ2-2

CDR3aa: CASSRRRALVDTDTQYF
CDR3nt: TGTGCCAGCAGCCGACGGAGGGCCCTAGTTGATACAGATACGCAGTATTTT
abundance: .
d_gene: .
v_gene: TRBV7-2
j_gene: TRBJ2-3

CDR3aa: CASSLVQGSNTEAFF
CDR3nt: TGCGCCAGCAGCTTGGTTCAGGGCTCGAACACTGAAGCTTTCTTT
abundance: .
d_gene: .
v_gene: TRBV5-1
j_gene: TRBJ1-1

CDR3aa: CASSISGSSGNTIYF
CDR3nt: TGTGCCAGTAGTATTTCCGGCTCCTCTGGAAACACCATATATTTT
abundance: .
d_gene: .
v_gene: TRBV19
j_gene: TRBJ1-3

CDR3aa: CASSIRVSPYNEQFF
CDR3nt: TGTGCCAGCAGTATCCGGGTCTCGCCGTACAATGAGCAGTTCTTC
abundance: .
d_gene: .
v_gene: TRBV6-5
j_gene: TRBJ2-1

CDR3aa: CASHRDRDTYGYTF
CDR3nt: TGTGCCAGCCACCGGGACAGGGATACCTATGGCTACACCTTC
abundance: once
d_gene: TRBD1
v_gene: TRBV2
j_gene: TRBJ1-2

CDR3aa: CASSSGQGRMDTQYF
CDR3nt: TGTGCCAGCAGCTCGGGACAGGGCCGAATGGATACGCAGTATTTT
abundance: .
d_gene: TRBD1
v_gene: TRBV5-8
j_gene: TRBJ2-3

CDR3aa: CASSLVGALNTEAFF
CDR3nt: TGTGCCAGCAGCTTAGTGGGGGCGTTGAACACTGAAGCTTTCTTT
abundance: .
d_gene: .
v_gene: TRBV11-2
j_gene: TRBJ1-1

CDR3aa: CASSVGVNQPQHF
CDR3nt: TGTGCCAGCTCAGTGGGAGTCAATCAGCCCCAGCATTTT
abundance: .
d_gene: .
v_gene: TRBV18
j_gene: TRBJ1-5

CDR3aa: CASSGDSNTEAFF
CDR3nt: TGTGCCAGCAGCGGGGACAGTAACACTGAAGCTTTCTTT
abundance: .
d_gene: TRBD1
v_gene: TRBV2
j_gene: TRBJ1-1

CDR3aa: CASRDRGLAGGGETQYF
CDR3nt: TGCGCCAGCAGGGATCGAGGACTAGCGGGAGGAGGAGAGACCCAGTACTTC
abundance: .
d_gene: TRBD2
v_gene: TRBV5-1
j_gene: TRBJ2-5

CDR3aa: CASSPANTSPITDTQYF
CDR3nt: TGTGCCAGCTCACCTGCCAATACTAGCCCAATCACAGATACGCAGTATTTT
abundance: few
d_gene: .
v_gene: TRBV18
j_gene: TRBJ2-3

CDR3aa: CASRGGGRAGELFF
CDR3nt: TGTGCCAGCAGGGGCGGGGGCAGAGCCGGGGAGCTGTTTTTT
abundance: .
d_gene: .
v_gene: TRBV6-6
j_gene: TRBJ2-2

CDR3aa: CASSLGVAGNNEQFF
CDR3nt: TGCGCCAGCAGCTTGGGGGTAGCGGGGAACAATGAGCAGTTCTTC
abundance: .
d_gene: TRBD2
v_gene: TRBV5-1
j_gene: TRBJ2-1

CDR3aa: CASKQINNSPLHF
CDR3nt: TGTGCCAGCAAACAGATAAATAATTCACCCCTCCACTTT
abundance: .
d_gene: .
v_gene: TRBV6-6
j_gene: TRBJ1-6

CDR3aa: CASRPVDTGELFF
CDR3nt: TGTGCCAGCAGGCCTGTCGACACCGGGGAGCTGTTTTTT
abundance: .
d_gene: .
v_gene: TRBV10-3
j_gene: TRBJ2-2

CDR3aa: CASSPMGGHSSGNTIYF
CDR3nt: TGTGCCAGCTCACCAATGGGGGGACATAGCTCTGGAAACACCATATATTTT
abundance: .
d_gene: .
v_gene: TRBV18
j_gene: TRBJ1-3

CDR3aa: CASSLGGQGSSAPLHF
CDR3nt: TGTGCCAGCAGCTTAGGGGGACAGGGGTCCTCCGCACCCCTCCACTTT
abundance: few
d_gene: TRBD1
v_gene: TRBV7-9
j_gene: TRBJ1-6

CDR3aa: CASRRPGGQGLYEQYF
CDR3nt: TGTGCCAGCAGAAGGCCGGGGGGACAGGGGCTATACGAGCAGTACTTC
abundance: .
d_gene: TRBD1
v_gene: TRBV7-9
j_gene: TRBJ2-7

CDR3aa: CASSFLAGGHNEQFF
CDR3nt: TGTGCCAGCAGCTTCCTAGCGGGAGGGCACAATGAGCAGTTCTTC
abundance: .
d_gene: TRBD2
v_gene: TRBV7-9
j_gene: TRBJ2-1

CDR3aa: CATSKRGGAHSNQPQHF
CDR3nt: TGTGCCACCAGCAAAAGGGGAGGGGCCCATAGCAATCAGCCCCAGCATTTT
abundance: .
d_gene: .
v_gene: TRBV15
j_gene: TRBJ1-5

CDR3aa: CASRRDTTDTQYF
CDR3nt: TGTGCCAGCAGGCGGGACACCACAGATACGCAGTATTTT
abundance: .
d_gene: .
v_gene: TRBV5-6
j_gene: TRBJ2-3

CDR3aa: CASSLFGGGGTEAFF
CDR3nt: TGTGCCAGCAGTTTATTCGGGGGAGGTGGAACTGAAGCTTTCTTT
abundance: few
d_gene: .
v_gene: TRBV6-5
j_gene: TRBJ1-1